Reported below is one TCR beta chain. Its antigen is undetermined. Starting material of around 490 ng total RNA yielded TCR beta cDNA via a constant-region primer. Generation of the TCR beta libraries relied on three nested multiplex PCR rounds using slightly modified ARM-PCR. Running 9 to 11 cycles apiece, the first two PCR rounds relied on TRBV1-TRBV30 forward primers together with a C-beta reverse primer. Each CDR3 protein gets one entry after TCRdb re-called the multiplex PCR reads with MiXCR. Of about 180,000 distinct CDR3 sequences detected, over 50% appear once; the ten largest clones hold roughly 76%. The sample belongs to a study of tumor-infiltrating lymphocytes in primary liver carcinoma. Whole-study context: Donors underwent surgery for histopathologically diagnosed primary liver carcinoma. Roughly 3.5 to 7.5 million productive TCRbeta reads came from each sample, comparable across tissue types. The tumors, T1-T3 N0M0 lesions, were roughly 4 to 10 cm across. The study, taken as a whole, reports: Researchers did not compare CD4+ and CD8+ repertoires, as samples were bulk unsorted.

Germline DNA was extracted too, while blood RNA derived from unsorted whole blood. The CDR3 has 16 residues. The germline V gene encodes CDR1 GTSNPN and CDR2 SVGIG (reference sequence). V was pared by 3 bases and J by 3 bases, with 7 bases of the junction left unmatched. Sequencing was performed on peripheral blood. This sequence joins TRBV30 and TRBJ2-3; 12 bases align to TRBD2. This TCR came from a man aged 40-55 years with primary liver carcinoma and hepatitis B virus infection. This chain's CDR3 is CAWSPGLAGSTDTQYF. The CDR3 DNA sequence: TGTGCCTGGAGCCCAGGACTAGCGGGATCGACAGATACGCAGTATTTT.